This T cell receptor (beta chain) was captured by sequencing in a study of blood T cell repertoires in COVID-19. At the level of the study: Sites in the United States, Italy and Spain provided acute and convalescent COVID-19 samples.

The CDR3 is 14 residues long. Per the germline V gene, CDR1 is SGHAT and CDR2 is FQNNGV. The trim removed 10 bases at V and 2 bases at J, leaving 9 bases unmatched. Generated by immunoSEQ multiplex PCR, the TCRdb table keeps only in-frame clones and is missing some. In the table there are 300,000 to 400,000 clones, around 90% of which are singletons. The sample consisted of peripheral blood. V gene TRBV11-2 combines with J gene TRBJ2-7; 9 bases map to TRBD2. This TCR was sampled from a young man with COVID-19, enrolled during active disease. The CDR3 DNA reads TGTGCCACCCTCCCGACTAGCGGACCCTACGAGCAGTACTTC. Encoded protein: CATLPTSGPYEQYF. Drawing the rest from reference TRBV11-2 and TRBJ2-7, the complete variable domain is EAGVAQSPRYKIIEKRQSVAFWCNPISGHATLYWYQQILGQGPKLLIQFQNNGVVDDSQLPKDRFSAERLKGVDSTLKIQPAKLEDSAVYLCATLPTSGPYEQYFGPGTRLTVT.